A single sample gave rise to the 27 T cell receptor beta chains below, sequenced in a study of control samples from healthy donors and cancer patients. TCRdb's copy holds only in-frame clones and misses some; the assay was immunoSEQ multiplex PCR. The sample comprises 80,000 to 100,000 clones, 75% to 85% of which are singletons, and roughly a tenth rests with the top ten. The sequenced material came from blood. The receptors come from a woman younger than 45 in good health.

The V call is TRBV19, the J call TRBJ1-2; no clear D gene. With 1 base removed from V and 2 bases from J, the gap between germline ends came to 5 bases. The CDR3 spans 13 residues. The V gene's germline CDR1 is LNHDA and CDR2 SQIVND (reference sequence). CDR3 nucleotide sequence: TGTGCCAGTAGTATAGTAGTCAACTATGGCTACACCTTC. Its protein product is CASSIVVNYGYTF.

The chain has TRBV6-5 and TRBJ1-2; D call uncertain. V was cut by 11 bases and J by 2 bases, with 15 bases left in between. From germline, CDR1 is MNHEY and CDR2 SVGAGI. This CDR3 contains 13 residues. The CDR3 DNA sequence: TGTGCCGCAGCGGCTGGGAACAACTATGGCTACACCTTC. It codes for CAAAAGNNYGYTF.

A note on this clone: A read error may explain this, as a much larger clone is one base away. The chain joins TRBV5-5 to TRBJ2-3; D may be TRBD1 (5 bases). The CDR3 is 14 amino acids. Per the germline V gene, CDR1 is SGHKS and CDR2 is YYEKEE (reference sequence). Trimming took 0 bases from V and 0 from J, leaving 5 bases between them. The CDR3 sequence is CASSLGQSTDTQYF. The CDR3, as DNA: TGTGCCAGCAGCTTGGGACAGAGCACAGATACGCAGTATTTT.

This chain links TRBV7-2 with TRBJ2-3; D is unclear. Per germline, CDR1 SGHTA and CDR2 FQGNSA. This CDR3 spans 14 amino acids. Trimming stripped 2 bases from V and 6 bases from J, with 12 bases between. The CDR3 reads CASSLYPGSDTQYF. CDR3 nucleotides: TGTGCCAGCAGCTTATATCCGGGTTCGGATACGCAGTATTTT. Full variable domain (missing parts from reference TRBV7-2 and TRBJ2-3): GAGVSQSPSNKVTEKGKDVELRCDPISGHTALYWYRQSLGQGLEFLIYFQGNSAPDKSGLPSDRFSAERTGGSVSTLTIQRTQQEDSAVYLCASSLYPGSDTQYFGPGTRLTVL.

The chain recombines TRBV7-9 with TRBJ1-1, with D possibly matching TRBD1 (5 bases). V was shortened by 3 bases and J by 11 bases, with 10 bases between the two germline ends. Looked up from germline, CDR1 is SEHNR and CDR2 is FQNEAQ (reference sequence). The CDR3 is made up of 11 amino acids. CDR3 bases: TGTGCCAGCAGCTTGGGGGAGCGCGCTTTCTTT. Translation: CASSLGERAFF.

This sequence joins TRBV6-5 and TRBJ2-2, with 7 bases fitting TRBD1. With V trimmed by 4 bases and J by 1 base, 6 bases remained unmatched. CDR1 and CDR2 (germline): MNHEY, SVGAGI. The CDR3 is made up of 16 amino acids. The CDR3 coding sequence is TGTGCCAGCAGTTCCGACAGGGTAATGAACACCGGGGAGCTGTTTTTT. This translates into CASSSDRVMNTGELFF.

The chain has TRBV2 and TRBJ1-6; D call uncertain. V was cut by 2 bases and J by 10 bases, with 12 bases left in between. CDR1 and CDR2 (germline): SNHLY, FYNNEI. The CDR3 spans 14 residues. CDR3 coding DNA: TGTGCCAGCAGTGAAATCTCTCTCTACTCACCCCTCCACTTT. Amino acid sequence: CASSEISLYSPLHF.

This chain joins TRBV7-2 and TRBJ2-5, with 8 bases identical to TRBD2. Trimming at V came to 4 bases and at J to 6 bases, leaving 10 bases not matched to a gene. The CDR3 extends over 15 amino acids. Germline V gene sequence: CDR1 SGHTA, CDR2 FQGNSA. The CDR3 sequence is CASSSGRGGEKTQYF. The CDR3 coding sequence is TGTGCCAGCAGCTCCGGCCGGGGGGGCGAAAAGACCCAGTACTTC.

The J gene is TRBJ2-3, the V gene TRBV19; TRBD2 aligns across 12 bases. The CDR3 consists of 16 residues. V dropped 2 bases and J dropped 4; count of bases not matched to a gene: 4. CDR1 and CDR2 (germline): LNHDA, SQIVND (reference sequence). This chain's CDR3 is CASSIFLAGGADTQYF. DNA of the CDR3: TGTGCCAGTAGTATATTCCTAGCGGGGGGGGCAGATACGCAGTATTTT.

The J gene is TRBJ2-5, the V gene TRBV11-1; possibly TRBD1 or TRBD2 for D (5 bases each). V was cut by 7 bases and J by 2 bases, with 17 bases left in between. The CDR3 loop spans 15 amino acids. Germline CDR1 is SGHAT and CDR2 is FQDESV (reference sequence). As DNA, the CDR3 is TGTGCCAGCACCCAAGAGGGGAAGAGACAAGAGACCCAGTACTTC. Its protein product is CASTQEGKRQETQYF.

This rearrangement joins TRBV15 to TRBJ2-3, with D unresolved. Trimming cost V 0 bases and J 4 bases, with 17 bases left between them. Per germline, CDR1 LNHNV and CDR2 YYDKDF (reference sequence). This CDR3 has 17 amino acids. The CDR3 sequence: CATSRDLFGLGSDTQYF. The CDR3 DNA is TGTGCCACCAGCAGAGATCTCTTCGGGCTCGGCTCAGATACGCAGTATTTT.

The gene calls are TRBV7-2 and TRBJ2-2; 8 bases match TRBD2. After removal of 4 bases from V and 7 bases from J, the junction contained 11 bases not matched to a gene. CDR3 length: 16 residues. Germline loops: CDR1 SGHTA, CDR2 FQGNSA. CDR3 region: CASSSDLLAGLGELFF. The CDR3 DNA is TGTGCCAGCAGCTCGGACTTATTAGCGGGGCTCGGGGAGCTGTTTTTT. The whole variable domain, remainder taken from reference TRBV7-2 and TRBJ2-2, is GAGVSQSPSNKVTEKGKDVELRCDPISGHTALYWYRQSLGQGLEFLIYFQGNSAPDKSGLPSDRFSAERTGGSVSTLTIQRTQQEDSAVYLCASSSDLLAGLGELFFGEGSRLTVL.

This chain joins TRBV24-1 and TRBJ1-4; D gene ambiguous. The CDR3 sequence is 14 residues long. Deletions cut 3 bases from V and 8 bases from J, with 12 bases between. Per germline, CDR1 KGHDR and CDR2 SFDVKD. This CDR3 reads CATSDPLGPEKLFF. The CDR3 DNA follows: TGTGCCACCAGTGATCCCCTAGGCCCGGAAAAACTGTTTTTT.

This sequence joins TRBV27 and TRBJ1-4; D gene ambiguous. This CDR3 is built from 12 residues. The ends were cut back, 11 bases at V and 4 bases at J, with 11 bases in the middle. Germline V gene lookup returns CDR1 MNHEY and CDR2 SMNVEV (reference sequence). The DNA of the CDR3 is TGTGCCCACTATCGACTTAATGAAAAACTGTTTTTT. Protein: CAHYRLNEKLFF. The full variable domain, with the rest looked up from reference TRBV27 and TRBJ1-4, is EAQVTQNPRYLITVTGKKLTVTCSQNMNHEYMSWYRQDPGLGLRQIYYSMNVEVTDKGDVPEGYKVSRKEKRNFPLILESPSPNQTSLYFCAHYRLNEKLFFGSGTQLSVL.

The V gene is TRBV5-5, the J gene TRBJ1-1; D ambiguous. CDR3 length: 12 residues. V was clipped by 2 bases and J by 4 bases, with 6 bases between them. CDR1 and CDR2 (germline): SGHKS, YYEKEE (reference sequence). The CDR3: CASSFPGTEAFF. The CDR3 nucleotides are TGTGCCAGCAGCTTCCCTGGCACTGAAGCTTTCTTT.

This clone has just one count. The CDR3 here is CASSLAGHGQSASPLHF. Here the CDR3 DNA reads TGTGCCAGCAGCTTAGCGGGGCACGGCCAAAGCGCGTCACCCCTCCACTTT. V is TRBV7-2 and J is TRBJ1-6; D perhaps matches TRBD1 (5 bases). The germline CDR1 and CDR2 sequences are SGHTA and FQGNSA. The ends were cut back, 0 bases at V and 10 bases at J, with 19 bases in the middle. The CDR3 extends over 17 amino acids.

This CDR3 reads CASSILNRVYEQYF. Written as DNA, the CDR3 is TGTGCCAGTAGTATCCTAAACAGGGTCTACGAGCAGTACTTC. The chain uses TRBV19 and TRBJ2-7, with a tentative D call TRBD1 (6 bases). This CDR3 comprises 14 residues. Germline V CDR1 and CDR2: LNHDA, SQIVND (reference sequence). V was trimmed by 3 bases and J by 3 bases, leaving 12 bases between them.

This clone has more than one count but fewer than ten. V usage is TRBV5-1 and J usage is TRBJ1-6; no clear D. The CDR3 is 14 residues long. From germline, CDR1 is SGHRS and CDR2 YFSETQ. V was cut by 4 bases and J by 8 bases, with 13 bases left in between. CDR3 in DNA: TGCGCCAGCAGCCCCTCGGGTGGGGATTCACCCCTCCACTTT. This gives the protein CASSPSGGDSPLHF.

The table lists this clone with a count of one. The rearrangement joins TRBV5-6 to TRBJ1-3; 7 bases match TRBD1. From germline, CDR1 is SGHDT and CDR2 YYEEEE. The CDR3 sequence is 16 residues long. V lost 4 bases to trimming and J lost 0 bases; unmatched junction nucleotides: 7. CDR3 bases: TGTGCCAGCAGCAAACTACAGGGGAACTCTGGAAACACCATATATTTT. It translates to CASSKLQGNSGNTIYF.

This sequence joins TRBV24-1 and TRBJ1-2; D might be TRBD1 (6 bases). Germline CDR1 and CDR2: KGHDR and SFDVKD. V lost 2 bases to trimming and J lost 8 bases, with 17 bases between them. This CDR3 is built from 15 residues. CDR3 amino acids: CATSDSREQGEGYTF. DNA for the CDR3: TGTGCCACCAGTGATTCGAGAGAACAGGGCGAGGGCTACACCTTC.

J is TRBJ1-3 and V is TRBV25-1, with D possibly TRBD1 on 5 matching bases. The CDR3 is 16 residues long. Per germline, CDR1 MGHDK and CDR2 SYGVNS. Trimming left V 4 bases short and J 2 bases short, with 15 bases between. CDR3 amino acids: CASSGGWDWTGNTIYF. The CDR3 nucleotides read TGTGCCAGCAGTGGGGGATGGGACTGGACTGGAAACACCATATATTTT.

V is TRBV5-6 and J is TRBJ1-2; perhaps TRBD1 as D (6 bases). Looked up from germline, CDR1 is SGHDT and CDR2 is YYEEEE. V was pared by 6 bases and J by 8 bases, with 23 bases between. The CDR3 totals 15 residues. The CDR3 DNA reads TGTGCCAGCACCCCTAGGGGGGACCCATATCGAGGCTACACCTTC. This codes for CASTPRGDPYRGYTF. The variable domain in full, with the rest retrieved from reference TRBV5-6 and TRBJ1-2, is DAGVTQSPTHLIKTRGQQVTLRCSPKSGHDTVSWYQQALGQGPQFIFQYYEEEERQRGNFPDRFSGHQFPNYSSELNVNALLLGDSALYLCASTPRGDPYRGYTFGSGTRLTVV.

This clone has a handful of counts. This sequence joins TRBV13 and TRBJ1-1; D unclear. Per the germline V gene, CDR1 is PRHDT and CDR2 is FYEKMQ (reference sequence). Trimming stripped 5 bases from V and 0 bases from J, with 22 bases between. CDR3 length: 18 amino acids. The CDR3 region has the DNA TGTGCCAGCAGCGTCACAAGGTCTCCCCTTTACATGAACACTGAAGCTTTCTTT. It yields the protein CASSVTRSPLYMNTEAFF.

V and J are TRBV6-5 and TRBJ2-3, with 7 bases aligning to TRBD2. Germline assignment: CDR1 MNHEY and CDR2 SVGAGI. Trimming at V came to 2 bases and at J to 3 bases, leaving 8 bases not matched to a gene. CDR3 size: 16 residues. The CDR3 spells CASSYILAVGTDTQYF. CDR3 bases: TGTGCCAGCAGTTACATCCTAGCGGTGGGGACAGATACGCAGTATTTT.

V usage is TRBV10-3 and J usage is TRBJ2-2; perhaps TRBD2 as D (6 bases). The CDR3 consists of 19 residues. Trimming shortened V by 0 bases and J by 4 bases, and 21 bases separated the two germline ends. The germline CDR1 and CDR2 sequences are ENHRY and SYGVKD. The CDR3 bases are TGTGCCATCAGTGAGTCGGCCCCTCTCCTGGGGGGACCCACCGGGGAGCTGTTTTTT. Its protein product is CAISESAPLLGGPTGELFF.

Points on this clone: Other DNA sequences from this sample encode an identical CDR3 as well. The CDR3 loop reads CASSQDRGLDTQYF. CDR3 DNA sequence: TGTGCCAGCAGCCAGGACAGGGGTTTAGATACGCAGTATTTT. This chain links TRBV14 with TRBJ2-3; 9 bases line up with TRBD1. This CDR3 contains 14 residues. Germline V gene sequence: CDR1 SGHDN, CDR2 FVKESK. The V and J ends lost 3 bases and 5 bases, in that order; junction bases with no gene match: 3.

The chain recombines TRBV5-5 with TRBJ2-3; unclear D gene. The germline CDR1 and CDR2 sequences are SGHKS and YYEKEE (reference sequence). This CDR3 contains 13 residues. Trimming removed 1 base at V and 2 bases at J, with 5 bases between. CDR3 DNA sequence: TGTGCCAGCAGCTTGACATTCACAGATACGCAGTATTTT. Translation gives CASSLTFTDTQYF. Full variable domain (remainder filled in from reference TRBV5-5 and TRBJ2-3): DAGVTQSPTHLIKTRGQQVTLRCSPISGHKSVSWYQQVLGQGPQFIFQYYEKEERGRGNFPDRFSARQFPNYSSELNVNALLLGDSALYLCASSLTFTDTQYFGPGTRLTVL.